This T cell receptor beta chain comes out of a study of CD8 T cells in Susac syndrome. Study observations and caveats: It was acknowledged in the study that its TCR sequencing and HLA analysis involved a relatively small number of individuals.

For this clonotype: The antigen is not known.

When the RNA was reverse transcribed, random hexamers were used with an input of about 0.5 to 1 ug. By means of immunoSEQ multiplex PCR, TCR beta CDR3 spanning 54 Vbeta and 13 Jbeta underwent amplification. TCRdb re-called the immunoSEQ multiplex PCR reads through MiXCR, storing one row per CDR3 protein. The sample has around 300,000 distinct CDR3 sequences, 92% seen once. TEMRA cells were FACS-enriched, and CD8+ and CD4+ T cells were isolated negatively. CDR3 length: 13 residues. Germline loops: CDR1 MNHEY, CDR2 SMNVEV (reference sequence). Trimming cost V 6 bases and J 3 bases, with 10 bases left between them.

Specimen: CD4+ T cells from PBMCs. V gene TRBV27 combines with J gene TRBJ2-3; the D gene is possibly TRBD2 (5 bases). The TCR comes from a human donor with multiple sclerosis. The CDR3 spells CASRKPGTDTQYF. CDR3 nucleotides: TGTGCCAGCAGGAAGCCGGGGACAGATACGCAGTATTTT.